Included here is one T cell receptor beta chain sequence, with context. This clone's antigen is unknown. Qualities for individual bases were not recorded, and no much larger clone is one base off. The library was produced with RACE. TCRdb lists the instrument as NextSeq 500. Library preparation attached unique molecular identifiers to individual cDNA molecules for quantitative, reproducible TCR counting. From each blood RNA sample, both TCR alpha and TCR beta chains were sequenced. Concerning the study's data processing: A median of approximately 96,000 TCRs per sample was observed, with a range of 23,224 to 690,600. The Decombinator software suite was used to annotate the V, J and CDR3 of the TCR reads. Every sample was subsampled to the same number of TCRs (28,000) for the PS versus PT1 abundance plots. Expanded TCRs were defined as absent before sensitization and observed at least eight times at the 2-week time point. TCRdb ran its own pipeline on the public reads, namely fastp trimming at Q25 and MiXCR clone calling, and kept in-frame beta chains. Rows are combined by CDR3 protein, so each entry shows the most common genes and DNA. The V and J calls come from TCRdb's annotation, not from the publication. The sample table records about 380,000 distinct CDR3 sequences; about 6% of these occur just once. Roughly 5.4% of the sample rests with the top ten.

The CDR3, cysteine through phenylalanine, is 17 amino acids long. This entry keeps only the CDR3 DNA: 51 bases, framed from base 1. V is reduced by 4 bases and J by 2 bases, leaving a spacing of 19 bases between them. The germline V gene provides CDR1 LGHNA and CDR2 YSLEER. This record comes from a study of human T cells and chemical hapten exposure (dated by TCRdb to the early 2020s). General notes on the study: For sensitization, 2% DPC in acetone was applied to a roughly 2 cm by roughly 2 cm area of upper inner arm skin. Patch testing on the upper back used Finn chambers containing 0.01% DPC, with scoring done after 6 days according to International Contact Dermatitis Research Group standards. The mostly female patient cohort included alopecia areata with under or over 50% scalp involvement, alopecia totalis and alopecia universalis. Weekly therapeutic DPC doses were additionally applied to the scalp of patients throughout the approximately 24-week study period. Libraries were pooled for sequencing, and variation in per-sample TCR yields was attributed mainly to small differences in library volumes within the pool. About 27 alopecia patients gave blood for TCR sequencing at one to four time points (pre-sensitization, 2, 6 and 24 weeks). This study followed changes in the peripheral blood TCR repertoire in vivo during primary and secondary sensitization of alopecia patients to the hapten diphenylcyclopropenone (DPC). Patient blood was sampled pre-sensitization (week 0) and at 2, 6 and about 24 weeks after DPC sensitization. What the authors observed across the whole study: No change with DPC sensitization was found in the number of TCRs above 1 in 1000 frequency, and no evidence of global repertoire structure alterations was found. Expanded TCRs formed significantly more large CDR3 similarity clusters than pre-sensitization or healthy control sets, consistent with antigen-driven responses. After repeated subsampling, changes were observed in the strength of the expansion versus patch-test correlation and in the threshold at which the correlation became significant. Because all patients had alopecia, a presumed autoimmune disease, the immune response of the patients might differ from that of healthy individuals. Patch test score correlated positively with the number of PT1 expanded TCRs, reaching significance at thresholds 8, 16 and 32 but not at 4.

This specimen's time point label, interpreted: patch test 2, 6 weeks after DPC sensitization. Per the publication, the treatment or condition label means: therapeutic diphenylcyclopropenone sensitization with weekly scalp DPC. At every patch-test visit, the blood draw took place before the patch test was put on. Eligible patients were aged 18 to 70, diagnosed with alopecia, deemed suitable for DPC therapy, and excluded if pregnant. Total RNA was isolated from unfractionated whole blood collected in Tempus Blood RNA tubes. The chain couples TRBV4-3 to TRBJ2-3, with the identity of the D gene unclear. The source of this sequence is a woman aged 18-30 years with alopecia areata. Some clones in this sample may be carry-over from other donors' samples. Here the sequenced sample was whole blood, taken in connection with sensitization to the hapten diphenylcyclopropenone (DPC). The nucleotides are TGCGCCAGCAGCCGGGCCGGGCCCCCGGATTTCACAGATACGCAGTATTTT. Translated, it gives CASSRAGPPDFTDTQYF.